This T cell receptor beta chain emerged from a study of blood T cell repertoires in COVID-19. Across the whole study: The United States, Italy and Spain supplied acute and convalescent COVID-19 samples.

In the study's own analysis: Cell counts per sample came from amplifying reference gene primers. Profiled with immunoSEQ multiplex PCR; TCRdb holds only in-frame clones, not every one. V and J calls and clone size come straight from that table; D and trimming were deduced from the DNA. Among hundreds of thousands of clones, more than 80% were seen once, and the ten largest hold 2.4%. The study recruited people aged about 18 to 95 years across roughly 23 US areas. Membership in each cohort depended on participant-reported clinical history. V was cut by 0 bases and J by 4 bases, with 16 bases left in between. Germline V CDR1 and CDR2: SGHDT, YYEEEE. The CDR3 extends over 16 amino acids.

Sequenced sample: PBMCs or T cells enriched from blood (not recorded which). This chain links TRBV5-6 with TRBJ1-1; D ambiguous. This receptor was identified in a woman aged 18-35 years who had recovered from COVID-19. CDR3 bases: TGTGCCAGCAGCTTGGGCCAGACACTCGAAGGCACTGAAGCTTTCTTT. This translates into CASSLGQTLEGTEAFF. Combining the CDR3 with reference TRBV5-6 and TRBJ1-1 gives the whole variable domain DAGVTQSPTHLIKTRGQQVTLRCSPKSGHDTVSWYQQALGQGPQFIFQYYEEEERQRGNFPDRFSGHQFPNYSSELNVNALLLGDSALYLCASSLGQTLEGTEAFFGQGTRLTVV.